Described below is a single T cell receptor beta chain sequence and its context. Germline CDR1 is SGHKS and CDR2 is YYEKEE (reference sequence). The CDR3 is 16 residues long. The V gene lost 4 bases and the J gene lost 3 bases, with 20 bases spanning the gap. This entry belongs to a study of cytomegalovirus exposure and HLA in healthy donors. Both 60 Vbeta primers and 13 Jbeta primers went into the PCR. Data came from immunoSEQ multiplex PCR; TCRdb stores just in-frame clones and leaves some out. The profile covers fewer than 200,000 clones, with 75% appearing a single time and less than 5.5% taken by the ten largest.

Sequenced sample: PBMCs. This TCR was recovered from a male donor in good health and CMV-seronegative. This sequence joins TRBV5-5 and TRBJ2-7, with D possibly matching TRBD1 (5 bases). The CDR3 nucleotides are TGTGCCAGCAGCCAAGAGGAAGGGGCCTCGGGCTACGAGCAGTACTTC. Protein product: CASSQEEGASGYEQYF.